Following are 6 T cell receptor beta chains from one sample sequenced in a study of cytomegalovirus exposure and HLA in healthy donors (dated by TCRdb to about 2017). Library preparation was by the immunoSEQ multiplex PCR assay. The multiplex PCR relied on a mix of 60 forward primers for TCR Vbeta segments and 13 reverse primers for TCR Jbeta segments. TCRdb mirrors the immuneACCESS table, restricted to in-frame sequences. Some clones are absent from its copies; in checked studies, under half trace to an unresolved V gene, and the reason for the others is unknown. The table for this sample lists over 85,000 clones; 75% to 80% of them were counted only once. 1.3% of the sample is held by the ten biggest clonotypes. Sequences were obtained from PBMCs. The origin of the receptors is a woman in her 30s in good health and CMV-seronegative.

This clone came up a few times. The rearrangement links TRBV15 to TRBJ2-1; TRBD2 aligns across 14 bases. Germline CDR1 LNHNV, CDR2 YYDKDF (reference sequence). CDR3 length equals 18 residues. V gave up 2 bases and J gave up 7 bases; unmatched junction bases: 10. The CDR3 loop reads CATSRSSPGLAGVNEQFF. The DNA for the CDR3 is TGTGCCACCAGCAGAAGTTCCCCGGGACTAGCGGGAGTTAATGAGCAGTTCTTC.

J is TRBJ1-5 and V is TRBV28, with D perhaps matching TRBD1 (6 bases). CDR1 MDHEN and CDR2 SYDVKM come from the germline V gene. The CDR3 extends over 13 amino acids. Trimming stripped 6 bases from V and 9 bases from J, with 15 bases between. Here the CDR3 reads CASRAPGGRPQHF. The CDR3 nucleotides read TGTGCCAGCAGGGCACCCGGGGGGCGGCCCCAGCATTTT. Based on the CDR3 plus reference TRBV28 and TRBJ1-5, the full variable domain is DVKVTQSSRYLVKRTGEKVFLECVQDMDHENMFWYRQDPGLGLRLIYFSYDVKMKEKGDIPEGYSVSREKKERFSLILESASTNQTSMYLCASRAPGGRPQHFGDGTRLSIL.

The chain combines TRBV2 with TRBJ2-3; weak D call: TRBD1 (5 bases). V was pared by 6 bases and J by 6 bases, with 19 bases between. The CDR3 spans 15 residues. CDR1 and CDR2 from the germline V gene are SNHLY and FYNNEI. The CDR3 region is CASSARQPARDTQYF. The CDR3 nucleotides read TGTGCCAGCAGCGCTAGACAGCCCGCTCGGGATACGCAGTATTTT.

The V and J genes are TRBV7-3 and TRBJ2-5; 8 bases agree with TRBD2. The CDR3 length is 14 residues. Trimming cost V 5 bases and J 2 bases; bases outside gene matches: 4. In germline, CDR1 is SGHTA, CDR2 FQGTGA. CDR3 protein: CASSLTSGQETQYF. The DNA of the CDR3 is TGTGCCAGCAGCCTTACTAGCGGACAAGAGACCCAGTACTTC.

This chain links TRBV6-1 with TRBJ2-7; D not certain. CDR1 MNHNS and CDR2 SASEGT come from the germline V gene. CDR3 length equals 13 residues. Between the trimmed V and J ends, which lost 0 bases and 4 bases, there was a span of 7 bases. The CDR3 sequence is CASSEAALYEQYF. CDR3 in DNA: TGTGCCAGCAGTGAAGCGGCCCTTTACGAGCAGTACTTC.

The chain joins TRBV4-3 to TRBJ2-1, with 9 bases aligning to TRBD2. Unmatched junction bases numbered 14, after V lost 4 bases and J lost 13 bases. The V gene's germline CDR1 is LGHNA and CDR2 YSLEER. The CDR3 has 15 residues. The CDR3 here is CASSRQATSSGTQFF. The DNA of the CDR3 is TGCGCCAGCAGCCGCCAGGCAACCTCTAGCGGGACCCAGTTCTTC.